Listed below are T cell receptor beta chains from one sample, sequenced in a study of blood T cell repertoires in COVID-19. TCRdb's copy holds only in-frame clones and misses some; the assay was immunoSEQ multiplex PCR. The repertoire has roughly 240,000 clones, 70% to 90% of them found once; the top ten carry about 3%. Sequenced input: peripheral blood. These receptors came from a woman in her twenties or thirties who had recovered from COVID-19. Each CDR3 is given with its conserved first and last residue. A D gene is named only where the DNA matches it firmly. For some rows the clone size is stated as once, few or many, or as a class when expanded; others skip it.

- | TRBJ1-4 | TRBV3-1/TRBV3-2 | - | 14 | TGTGCCAGCAGCCAAGGGCCAACAGGGGAAAAACTGTTTTTT | CASSQGPTGEKLFF
TRBD2 | TRBJ2-7 | TRBV2 | - | 15 | TGTGCCAGCAGGGGGTGGGGGACTAGGCCCTACGAGCAGTACTTC | CASRGWGTRPYEQYF
- | TRBJ1-2 | TRBV7-9 | - | 17 | TGTGCCAGCAGCTCACGGGTTAGGCAGGGGAAGAACTATGGCTACACCTTC | CASSSRVRQGKNYGYTF
TRBD2 | TRBJ2-3 | TRBV3-1/TRBV3-2 | - | 16 | TGTGCCAGCAGCCATTTAGCGGGGGGCACCGCAGATACGCAGTATTTT | CASSHLAGGTADTQYF
TRBD1 | TRBJ1-1 | TRBV7-2 | - | 13 | TGTGCCAGCAGCTTGGGGGGACAGGCTTCGACTTTCTTT | CASSLGGQASTFF
TRBD1 | TRBJ2-6 | TRBV9 | - | 16 | TGTGCCAGCAGCATCAACAGGGGTAGTGGGGCCAACGTCCTGACTTTC | CASSINRGSGANVLTF
- | TRBJ2-5 | TRBV5-1 | - | 16 | TGCGCCAGCAGCTTGGGGTCTGAGGTAGCGTCAGAGACCCAGTACTTC | CASSLGSEVASETQYF
TRBD1 | TRBJ2-6 | TRBV5-1 | - | 16 | TGCGCCAGCAGCCTGGGACAGACAACTGGGGCCAACGTCCTGACTTTC | CASSLGQTTGANVLTF
- | TRBJ1-5 | TRBV18 | few | 15 | TGTGCCAGCTCACCCTACACAGGGAACAATCAGCCCCAGCATTTT | CASSPYTGNNQPQHF
TRBD2 | TRBJ2-5 | TRBV30 | once | 13 | TGTGCCTGGGGCAGCGGGGGCCAAGAGACCCAGTACTTC | CAWGSGGQETQYF
- | TRBJ2-3 | TRBV6-2/TRBV6-3 | - | 13 | TGTGCCAGCAGTTTACAGGGCGCAGATACGCAGTATTTT | CASSLQGADTQYF
- | TRBJ2-7 | TRBV7-2 | - | 17 | TGTGCCAGCAGCTTGCGCCGCGTAAACTCAGGATCCTACGAGCAGTACTTC | CASSLRRVNSGSYEQYF
TRBD2 | TRBJ2-1 | TRBV24-1 | few | 15 | TGTGCCACCAGTGATCCTAGCGGGGCCGACAGTGAGCAGTTCTTC | CATSDPSGADSEQFF
TRBD1 | TRBJ1-2 | TRBV18 | few | 14 | TGTGCCAGCTCAGCGACCCCGGGACAGTATGGCTACACCTTC | CASSATPGQYGYTF
- | TRBJ2-7 | TRBV5-4 | few | 13 | TGTGCCAGCAGCTTGGGAGGGGGGGCCGAGCAGTACTTC | CASSLGGGAEQYF
- | TRBJ1-3 | TRBV6-4 | - | 17 | TGTGCCAGCAGTGATATAAGACGGGGAGGTTCCGGAAACACCATATATTTT | CASSDIRRGGSGNTIYF
- | TRBJ1-2 | TRBV3-1/TRBV3-2 | - | 18 | TGTGCCAGCAGCCAAGATCTTCGAGGGTTGGGGTCTAACTATGGCTACACCTTC | CASSQDLRGLGSNYGYTF
TRBD2 | TRBJ2-3 | TRBV5-4 | - | 16 | TGTGCCAGCAGCGGCCAACTAGCGGGGGGGCTGGATACGCAGTATTTT | CASSGQLAGGLDTQYF
TRBD1 | TRBJ1-4 | TRBV9 | - | 16 | TGTGCCAGCAGCCCGTCGGGACAGATAACTAATGAAAAACTGTTTTTT | CASSPSGQITNEKLFF
TRBD1 | TRBJ2-3 | TRBV15 | - | 16 | TGTGCCACCAGCAGAGATGCAGGACAGGGGGTGGATACGCAGTATTTT | CATSRDAGQGVDTQYF
- | TRBJ2-3 | TRBV29-1 | few | 12 | TGCAGCGTTGAAGATCCCGGGGATACGCAGTATTTT | CSVEDPGDTQYF
TRBD2 | TRBJ2-1 | TRBV11-3 | few | 17 | TGTGCCAGCAGCCTTGGTGTAGCGGGGACCTCCTACAATGAGCAGTTCTTC | CASSLGVAGTSYNEQFF